The clone carrying this T cell receptor (beta chain) was seen only a few times. The antigen is not known. Produced via immunoSEQ multiplex PCR; TCRdb's table is partial and in-frame only. The top ten hold around 21% of the sample, which has about 36,000 clones, approximately 80% seen once. Naive or memory CD4+ cells were cultured 1:1 with T cell-depleted PBMCs plus CEF. The data derive from a study of CD4 T cells in relation to SARS-CoV-2 and coronaviruses. Study overall: PBMCs were cultured with antigen for nine to ten days before TCR beta sequencing. Crossreactive spike epitopes shared across donors were mapped to their HLA restriction.

Findings of the study overall: SARS-CoV-2-driven expansion was significantly weaker in crossreactive than monoreactive clones.

Germline-derived CDR1 and CDR2 are MDHEN and SYDVKM. The CDR3 is 14 amino acids. Trimming at V came to 4 bases and at J to 6 bases, leaving 4 bases not matched to a gene. The chain has TRBV28 and TRBJ2-2, with TRBD1 matching over 8 bases. Sequencing was done on a sample of memory CD4+ T cells from PBMCs, cultured in vitro. This TCR was sampled from an adult with COVID-19. CDR3 nucleotide sequence: TGTGCCAGCAGTTCAGGGGGCGGCCCCGGGGAGCTGTTTTTT. It translates to CASSSGGGPGELFF.